This T cell receptor (beta chain) comes out of a study (dated by TCRdb to the mid-2010s). Regarding the study in general: The study tested whether tumor-infiltrating Tregs in breast cancer are recruited from blood Tregs or converted in situ from other CD4+ T cell subsets.

As regards this clonotype: This clone's antigen is unknown. A much larger clone sits a single nucleotide away, making a read error possible.

Full-length TCR variable regions were amplified by 5' RACE PCR with constant-region reverse primers, and semi-nested PCR with Nested Universal Primer A was subsequently performed. The ReliaPrep RNA Cell Miniprep System was used to extract total RNA, which was then reverse transcribed into 5'RACE-ready cDNA with the SMARTer RACE 5'/3' Kit. An Illumina MiSeq was used to sequence the full-length TCR alpha and beta libraries, which had been barcoded with multiplex adaptors. In the paper's pipeline: Sequencing data were pooled across the five patients for each of nine subset-tissue groups and compared by unsupervised clustering of TCR gene usage. The Morisita-Horn index was used to calculate repertoire similarity, with shared sequences weighted according to their contribution to each repertoire. TCRdb reprocessing: public reads trimmed at Q25 with fastp, clones called with MiXCR, in-frame beta chains kept. Duplicate CDR3 protein sequences are folded into a single record with the most common DNA and genes. These V and J calls are TCRdb output, not the study's own analysis. The sample has about 55,000 distinct CDR3 sequences on record, around 21% of them singletons. Under 3.5% of the sample is in the top ten clones.

The cysteine opens and the phenylalanine closes a CDR3 of 11 amino acids. Just the 33-base CDR3 DNA is kept, in frame starting at base 1. According to the germline V gene, CDR1 reads ENHRY and CDR2 reads SYGVKD. Deletion took 7 bases off V and 5 bases off J, with a span of 9 bases between the germline ends. The full study reports these points: Validation in the larger cohort was restricted to a single TCR beta V-J rearrangement rather than whole repertoires. The greatest overlap of tumor-infiltrating Treg TCR alpha and beta sequences was with tumor naive CD4+ T cells, followed next by blood naive CD4+ T cells. The TCR gene usage of tumor memory CD4+ T cells clustered together with blood and lymph node memory CD4+ cells and with lymph node naive CD4+ cells.

Cells that were CD4+CD25+CD127-/low were the ones isolated as Tregs. Tregs, naive and memory CD4+ T cells from tumor, blood and ipsilateral draining lymph nodes of about 5 breast cancer patients underwent full-length TCR alpha and beta sequencing. Tumor tissue, along with lymph nodes from ipsilateral axillary dissection, was perfused with PBS, minced, and then digested using collagenase I and hyaluronidase. FACS confirmed that the sorted cell populations were more than 90% pure. Here the chain combines TRBV10-3 and TRBJ2-7, with the D gene too uncertain to name. Source material: tumor-infiltrating Tregs sorted from the breast tumor. The receptor was isolated from a female donor with breast cancer. CDR3 loop: CAITGSDEQYF. The base sequence is TGTGCCATCACGGGCTCGGACGAGCAGTACTTC.